What follows describes a single T cell receptor beta chain. These data come from a study of control samples from healthy donors and cancer patients. Measured with immunoSEQ multiplex PCR; TCRdb has only the in-frame clones, and not every one. Of about 140,000 clones detected, more than 85% appear once; the ten largest clones hold 8.7%. Germline V gene lookup returns CDR1 SGHVS and CDR2 FNYEAQ. This CDR3 spans 15 amino acids. V dropped 4 bases and J dropped 11 bases, with 23 bases sitting between them. The source is a woman younger than 45 in good health. The genes are TRBV7-6 and TRBJ1-1, with D unresolved. The sequenced sample was blood. The CDR3 coding sequence is TGTGCCAGCAGCTCCCCTAGGAATGGGCAGGATCAGGCTTTCTTT. Amino acid sequence: CASSSPRNGQDQAFF.